This T cell receptor beta chain was found in a study of Ad26.COV2.S vaccination and SARS-CoV-2 variants. This table comes from immunoSEQ multiplex PCR, and its TCRdb copy is limited to in-frame clones, with some not included. The sample shows about 350,000 clones, about nine tenths of them seen only once. Documented treatment: about 20 received Ad26.COV2.S at low or high dose, single or two shots; several received placebo; per-sample allocation not given. Day 63 after the first injection of vaccine or placebo was the sampling time. The receptor was derived from a person aged 18-60 years who received the Ad26.COV2.S COVID-19 vaccine or a placebo. This sample comprised peripheral blood, obtained in a trial of Ad26.COV2.S vaccine versus placebo.

The CDR3 bases are TGTGCCAGCAGACACCCCGGGACAGGTCGGTCCGAGCAGTACTTC. It specifies CASRHPGTGRSEQYF. J is TRBJ2-7 and V is TRBV27; 8 nucleotides line up with TRBD1. The V gene end was trimmed by 6 bases and the J gene end by 6 bases; junction bases not matched to a gene: 13. The CDR3 contains 15 residues. Germline assignment: CDR1 MNHEY and CDR2 SMNVEV (reference sequence).